The rows below give T cell receptor beta chains drawn from one sample of a study of graft-versus-host responses after intestinal transplantation. Produced via immunoSEQ multiplex PCR; TCRdb's table is partial and in-frame only. The profile covers roughly 8,500 clones, with around a third appearing a single time and over 3% taken by the ten largest. The source material was alloreactive CD8+ T cells from a mixed lymphocyte reaction culture, sampled before transplantation. These receptor sequences come from a human patient who was an organ donor for intestinal transplantation. CDR3s include the opening cysteine and the closing phenylalanine or tryptophan. A D gene is named only where the DNA matches it firmly. Size tells how often a clone was seen (once, few, many) or the class of an expanded clone, and some rows leave it out.

V gene	J gene	D gene	clone size	CDR3 DNA	CDR3 protein
TRBV6-1	TRBJ2-7	TRBD1	few	TGTGCCAGCAGTGAACTTCCCGGACAGGGGGCCTACGAGCAGTACTTC	CASSELPGQGAYEQYF
TRBV19	TRBJ2-2	.	.	TGTGCCAGTAGTATGGCTAGCGACAAGGGGCGGGGAGCTGTTTTT	CASSMASDKGRGAVF
TRBV7-2	TRBJ2-1	.	few	TGTGCCAGCAGCTTAGGTCTAACTAGGATGAATGAGCAGTTCTTC	CASSLGLTRMNEQFF
TRBV30	TRBJ1-5	.	medium-sized	TGTGCCTGGAGTGCAGGGACACTTAGCAATCAGCCCCAGCATTTT	CAWSAGTLSNQPQHF
TRBV15	TRBJ2-7	.	.	TGTGCCACCAGCAGGCTCTGGCGGGACCAAATCTACGAGCAGTACTTC	CATSRLWRDQIYEQYF
TRBV6-6	TRBJ2-3	.	.	TGTGCCACCTTAGCGGTCACAGATACGCAGTATTTT	CATLAVTDTQYF
TRBV6-1	TRBJ1-5	.	.	TGTGCCAGCAGTGAGGGGGCGCATCAGCCCCAGCATTTT	CASSEGAHQPQHF
TRBV23-1	TRBJ2-7	.	.	TGCGCCGTACACCAGGGCTCCTACGAGCAGTACTTC	CAVHQGSYEQYF
TRBV5-1	TRBJ2-1	.	.	TGCGCCAGCAGCTTGGCCCCTACGATTGGCTCCTACAATGAGCAGTTCTTC	CASSLAPTIGSYNEQFF
TRBV28	TRBJ1-5	.	.	TGTGCCAGCAGTTCCCCTTTGGACAGCCGCAATCAGCCCCAGCATTTT	CASSSPLDSRNQPQHF
TRBV5-1	TRBJ2-5	.	medium-sized	TGCGCCAGCAGCGCGCCACCTGAGGAGACCCAGTACTTC	CASSAPPEETQYF
TRBV7-8	TRBJ2-7	.	few	TGTGCCAGCAGCTTATTCGGGGGTAGTGAGCAGTACTTC	CASSLFGGSEQYF